Sequencing of this T cell receptor beta chain was carried out in a study of shared clonotypes between healthy human individuals. Study at large: Each donor had three CD4 naive, three CD4 memory, two CD8 naive and one CD8 memory plate.

Sequencing used immunoSEQ multiplex PCR; TCRdb keeps in-frame clones, though not all of them. The sample has a few million clones; just over 90% are singletons. In germline, CDR1 is SGHTA, CDR2 FQGTGA. Trimming took 4 bases from V and 0 from J, leaving 10 bases between them. This CDR3 has 16 amino acids. The sample taken for sequencing was naive CD4+ T cells sorted from blood. Indicated subset: CD45RA+ positively selected. The chain recombines TRBV7-3 with TRBJ2-6, with D perhaps matching TRBD1 (6 bases). The receptor's source is a man between 18 and 29 years old in good health. For the CDR3, the DNA is TGTGCCAGCAGCTGGGGACAAAGCTCTGGGGCCAACGTCCTGACTTTC. Amino acid sequence: CASSWGQSSGANVLTF.